A selection of T cell receptor beta chains follows, all from one sample in a study of T cells after yellow fever vaccination. TCRdb re-analysed the 5' RACE reads in MiXCR, keeping a single row per CDR3 protein. Among about 340,000 distinct CDR3 sequences listed, approximately 13% were seen once. Material: CD4+ T cells sorted from PBMCs, obtained 15 days after the yellow fever booster vaccination. The receptors were gathered from a man aged 18 to 29 who received the YFV17D yellow fever vaccine. The CDR3 runs from the conserved cysteine through the conserved F or W. D genes are given only for firm matches. Size values are once, few and many counts, or a class for expanded clones, and some rows have none.

D gene | CDR3 length | clone size | J gene | V gene | CDR3 DNA | CDR3 protein
NA | 16 | NA | TRBJ2-4 | TRBV4-3 | TGCGCCAGCAGCCAAGCGACAGGGGAGGGGAAAAACATTCAGTACTTC | CASSQATGEGKNIQYF
TRBD2 | 16 | few | TRBJ2-2 | TRBV5-6 | TGTGCCAGCAGCTTGGTAGCGGGGGGTTCCCCCGGGGAGCTGTTTTTT | CASSLVAGGSPGELFF
NA | 15 | few | TRBJ2-2 | TRBV2 | TGTGCCAGCAGTGTCTTGGGAAGGGACACCGGGGAGCTGTTTTTT | CASSVLGRDTGELFF
NA | 14 | NA | TRBJ1-1 | TRBV9 | TGTGCCAGCAGCGTAGACCGGGGGGGCACTGAAGCTTTCTTT | CASSVDRGGTEAFF
NA | 14 | few | TRBJ1-3 | TRBV10-3 | TGTGCCATCAGTGCTGGTCGGGCTGGAAACACCATATATTTT | CAISAGRAGNTIYF
NA | 10 | few | TRBJ2-3 | TRBV20-1 | TGCAGTGCTGCGGCAGATACGCAGTATTTT | CSAAADTQYF
NA | 12 | few | TRBJ1-1 | TRBV11-2 | TGTGCCAGCAGCCCCTTGCCATATTGGGCTTTCTTT | CASSPLPYWAFF
NA | 16 | many | TRBJ1-3 | TRBV7-8 | TGTGCCAGCAGCTTAGTAACACCGAGCTCTGGAAACACCATATATTTT | CASSLVTPSSGNTIYF
NA | 13 | few | TRBJ1-2 | TRBV7-8 | TGTGCCAGCAGCTTAGGGCCCTGGAATGGCTACACCTTC | CASSLGPWNGYTF
NA | 14 | few | TRBJ1-4 | TRBV5-6 | TGTGCCAGCAGCTTGGGTGGGAGCTATGAAAAACTGTTTTTT | CASSLGGSYEKLFF
NA | 14 | NA | TRBJ1-5 | TRBV29-1 | TGCAGCGTTGCTGACACCCTTTCGGATCAGCCCCAGCATTTT | CSVADTLSDQPQHF
NA | 12 | NA | TRBJ2-3 | TRBV29-1 | TGCAGCGCCGACCCTAGCACAGATACGCAGTATTTT | CSADPSTDTQYF
NA | 16 | few | TRBJ1-4 | TRBV4-3 | TGCGCCAGCAGCCAAGTTGGGGGAGGACTGATTGAAAAACTGTTTTTT | CASSQVGGGLIEKLFF
NA | 14 | few | TRBJ1-2 | TRBV14 | TGTGCCAGCAGCCAAGATCTGAATAACTATGGCTACACCTTC | CASSQDLNNYGYTF
TRBD2 | 15 | NA | TRBJ2-2 | TRBV19 | TGTGCCAGTAGTATCAGCGGGGGACACACCGGGGAGCTGTTTTTT | CASSISGGHTGELFF
TRBD2 | 16 | NA | TRBJ2-3 | TRBV5-1 | TGCGCCAGCAGCTTGGAGTCTCAGCGGGGAAGGGATACGCAGTATTTT | CASSLESQRGRDTQYF
NA | 15 | few | TRBJ1-2 | TRBV6-1 | TGTGCCAGCAGTGACCAGATGACGGGCGGATTGGGCTACACCTTC | CASSDQMTGGLGYTF
NA | 14 | NA | TRBJ2-1 | TRBV7-9 | TGTGCCAGCAGCTCCCAGGGGGGGGTGAATGAGCAGTTCTTC | CASSSQGGVNEQFF